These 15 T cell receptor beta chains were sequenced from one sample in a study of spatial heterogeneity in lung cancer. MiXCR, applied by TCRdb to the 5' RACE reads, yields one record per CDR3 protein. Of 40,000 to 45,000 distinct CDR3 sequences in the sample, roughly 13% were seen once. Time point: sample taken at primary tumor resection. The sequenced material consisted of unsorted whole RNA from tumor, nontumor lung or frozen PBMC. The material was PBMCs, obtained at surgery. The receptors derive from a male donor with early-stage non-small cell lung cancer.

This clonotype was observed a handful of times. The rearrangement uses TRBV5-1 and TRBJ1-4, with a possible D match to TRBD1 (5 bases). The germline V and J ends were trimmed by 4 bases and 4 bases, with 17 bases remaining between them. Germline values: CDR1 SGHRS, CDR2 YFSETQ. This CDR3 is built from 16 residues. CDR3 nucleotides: TGCGCCAGCAGCAGACGCCGGGGCGGGTTTAATGAAAAACTGTTTTTT. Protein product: CASSRRRGGFNEKLFF.

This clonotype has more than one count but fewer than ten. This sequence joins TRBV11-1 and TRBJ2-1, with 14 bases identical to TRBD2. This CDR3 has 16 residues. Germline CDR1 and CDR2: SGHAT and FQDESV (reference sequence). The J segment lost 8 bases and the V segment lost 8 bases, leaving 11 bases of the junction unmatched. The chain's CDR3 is CASAGGGLAGVDEQFF. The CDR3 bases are TGTGCCAGCGCCGGCGGGGGACTAGCGGGAGTGGATGAGCAGTTCTTC.

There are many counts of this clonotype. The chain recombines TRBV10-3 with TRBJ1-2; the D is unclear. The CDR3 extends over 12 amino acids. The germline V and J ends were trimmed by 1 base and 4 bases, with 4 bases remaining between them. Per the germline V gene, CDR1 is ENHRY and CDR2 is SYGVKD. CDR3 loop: CAISELGYGYTF. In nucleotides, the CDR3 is TGTGCCATCAGTGAGTTGGGCTATGGCTACACCTTC.

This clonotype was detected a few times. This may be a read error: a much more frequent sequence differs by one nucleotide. CDR3 sequence reads: CTSSDRVQNIQYF. DNA of the CDR3: TGTACCAGCAGTGACAGGGTCCAAAACATTCAGTACTTC. The chain is built from TRBV2 and TRBJ2-4; TRBD1 matches at 7 bases. The CDR3 totals 13 residues. Germline V gene data show CDR1 as SNHLY and CDR2 as FYNNEI.

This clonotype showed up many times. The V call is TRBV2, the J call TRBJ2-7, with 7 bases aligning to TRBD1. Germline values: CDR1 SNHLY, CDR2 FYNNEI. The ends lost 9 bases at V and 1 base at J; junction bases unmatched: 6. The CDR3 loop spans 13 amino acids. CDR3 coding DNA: TGTGCCAGTCGACAGGGCCCGTCCTACGAGCAGTACTTC. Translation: CASRQGPSYEQYF.

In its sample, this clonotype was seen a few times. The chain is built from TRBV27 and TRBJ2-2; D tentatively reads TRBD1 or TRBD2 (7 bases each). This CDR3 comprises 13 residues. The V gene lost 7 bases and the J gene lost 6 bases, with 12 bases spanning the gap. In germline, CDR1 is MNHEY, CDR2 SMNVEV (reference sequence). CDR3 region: CASTGGGPGELFF. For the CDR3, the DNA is TGTGCCAGCACAGGGGGGGGCCCCGGGGAGCTGTTTTTT.

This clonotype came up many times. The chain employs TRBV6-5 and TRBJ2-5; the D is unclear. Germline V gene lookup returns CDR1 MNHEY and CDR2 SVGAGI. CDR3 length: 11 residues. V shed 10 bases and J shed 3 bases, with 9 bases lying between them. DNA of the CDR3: TGTGCCACCAATAAAAAAGAGACCCAGTACTTC. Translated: CATNKKETQYF.

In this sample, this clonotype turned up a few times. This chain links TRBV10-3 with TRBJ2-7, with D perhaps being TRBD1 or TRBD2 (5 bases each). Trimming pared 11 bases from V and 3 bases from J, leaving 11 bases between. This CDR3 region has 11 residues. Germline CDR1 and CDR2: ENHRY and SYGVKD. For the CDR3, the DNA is TGTGCCGGGGGACCGCGCTACGAGCAGTACTTC. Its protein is CAGGPRYEQYF.

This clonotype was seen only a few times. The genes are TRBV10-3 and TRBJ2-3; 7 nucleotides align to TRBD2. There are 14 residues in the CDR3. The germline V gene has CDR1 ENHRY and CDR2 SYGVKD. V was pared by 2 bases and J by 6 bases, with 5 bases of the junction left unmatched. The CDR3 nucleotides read TGTGCCATCAGTGAGGGGACTACTGCGGATACGCAGTATTTT. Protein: CAISEGTTADTQYF.

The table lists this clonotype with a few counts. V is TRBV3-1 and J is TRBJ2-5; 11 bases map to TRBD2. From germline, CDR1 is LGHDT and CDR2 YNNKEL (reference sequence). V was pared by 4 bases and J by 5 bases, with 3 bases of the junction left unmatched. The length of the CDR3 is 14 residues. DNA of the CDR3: TGTGCCAGCAGCCCGACTAGCGGGAAGGAGACCCAGTACTTC. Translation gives CASSPTSGKETQYF.

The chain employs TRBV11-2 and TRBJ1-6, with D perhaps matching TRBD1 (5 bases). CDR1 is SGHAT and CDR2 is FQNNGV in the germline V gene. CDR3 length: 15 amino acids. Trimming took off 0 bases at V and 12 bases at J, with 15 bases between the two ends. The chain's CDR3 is CASSLDEMEGRPLHF. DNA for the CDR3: TGTGCCAGCAGCTTAGATGAGATGGAGGGGCGACCCCTCCACTTT. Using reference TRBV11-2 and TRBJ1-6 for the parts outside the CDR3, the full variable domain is EAGVAQSPRYKIIEKRQSVAFWCNPISGHATLYWYQQILGQGPKLLIQFQNNGVVDDSQLPKDRFSAERLKGVDSTLKIQPAKLEDSAVYLCASSLDEMEGRPLHFGNGTRLTVT.

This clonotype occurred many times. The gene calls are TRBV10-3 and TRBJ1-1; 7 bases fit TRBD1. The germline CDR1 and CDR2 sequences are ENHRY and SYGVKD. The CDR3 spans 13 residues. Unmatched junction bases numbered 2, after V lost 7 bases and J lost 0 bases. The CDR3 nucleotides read TGTGCCATCAAGGACAGGATGAACACTGAAGCTTTCTTT. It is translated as CAIKDRMNTEAFF.

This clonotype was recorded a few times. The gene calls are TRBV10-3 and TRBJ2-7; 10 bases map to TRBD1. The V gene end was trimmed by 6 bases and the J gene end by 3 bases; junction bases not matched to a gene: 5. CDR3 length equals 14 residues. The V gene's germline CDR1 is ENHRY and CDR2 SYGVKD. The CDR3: CAISDRGPGYEQYF. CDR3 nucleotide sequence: TGTGCCATCAGCGACAGGGGGCCGGGCTACGAGCAGTACTTC.

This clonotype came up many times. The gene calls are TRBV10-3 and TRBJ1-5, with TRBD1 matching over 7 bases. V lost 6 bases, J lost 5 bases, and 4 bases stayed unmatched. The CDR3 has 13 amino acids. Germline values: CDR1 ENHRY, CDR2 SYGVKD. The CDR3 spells CAIRTGWDQPQHF. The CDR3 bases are TGTGCCATCAGGACAGGGTGGGATCAGCCCCAGCATTTT.

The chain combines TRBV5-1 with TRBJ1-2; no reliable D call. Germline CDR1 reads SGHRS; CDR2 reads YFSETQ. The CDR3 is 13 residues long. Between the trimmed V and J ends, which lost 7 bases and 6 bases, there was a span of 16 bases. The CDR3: CASSYIGGDGYTF. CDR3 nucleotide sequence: TGCGCCAGCTCTTATATCGGTGGCGATGGCTACACCTTC.